Each of the 25 T cell receptor beta chains below was sequenced from the same sample in a study of shared clonotypes between healthy human individuals. Sequenced by immunoSEQ multiplex PCR; TCRdb stores in-frame clones only, minus some. The sample includes fewer than 400,000 clones, around two thirds seen only once; the top ten take about 9.4%. Sequencing was performed on memory CD4+ T cells sorted from blood. Subset of the sample: CD45RA-negative fraction. Receptors originate from a young man in good health.

The genes are TRBV11-2 and TRBJ1-2; D is perhaps TRBD1 (5 bases). The germline CDR1 and CDR2 sequences are SGHAT and FQNNGV. V was cut by 5 bases and J by 5 bases, with 15 bases left in between. The CDR3 consists of 14 residues. CDR3 sequence reads: CASSPGRNLYGYTF. CDR3 nucleotides: TGTGCCAGCAGCCCGGGACGTAATTTATATGGCTACACCTTC.

The CDR3 is CASSPNRVGNQPQHF. CDR3 nucleotides: TGTGCCAGCAGTCCAAACAGGGTGGGCAATCAGCCCCAGCATTTT. The chain combines TRBV6-6 with TRBJ1-5; a weak D match, TRBD1 (6 bases). Trimming left V 5 bases short and J 2 bases short, with 13 bases between. The CDR3 is made up of 15 amino acids. Germline CDR1 reads MNHNY; CDR2 reads SVGAGI (reference sequence).

The V gene is TRBV5-6, the J gene TRBJ2-7, with TRBD1 as a possible D gene (5 bases). Between the trimmed V and J ends, which lost 1 base and 2 bases, there was a span of 13 bases. This CDR3 comprises 15 residues. Germline CDR1 reads SGHDT; CDR2 reads YYEEEE. The CDR3 nucleotides are TGTGCCAGCAGCTTGATAGGTCAGGGCCCCTACGAGCAGTACTTC. This encodes CASSLIGQGPYEQYF.

The chain recombines TRBV27 with TRBJ2-7; 9 bases are a match to TRBD1. Germline-derived CDR1 and CDR2 are MNHEY and SMNVEV (reference sequence). With 6 bases clipped from V and 4 bases from J, the junction kept 7 bases outside the gene matches. The CDR3 has 14 amino acids. The CDR3 nucleotides read TGTGCCAGCAGGGCGGGACAGGGACGATACGAGCAGTACTTC. The encoded protein is CASRAGQGRYEQYF.

The gene calls are TRBV9 and TRBJ2-7; the D call may be TRBD1 or TRBD2 (6 bases each). Trimming took 3 bases from V and 5 from J, leaving 27 bases between them. Germline CDR1 is SGDLS and CDR2 is YYNGEE. The CDR3 is made up of 18 amino acids. The CDR3 loop reads CASSEGLVQGNVGNEQYF. The DNA of the CDR3 is TGTGCCAGCAGCGAGGGACTTGTACAGGGAAACGTCGGAAACGAGCAGTACTTC.

This chain uses TRBV21-1 with TRBJ2-1. TRBV21-1 is a pseudogene segment. The CDR3 sequence is 13 residues long. The CDR3 loop is CASARDPNNEQFF. The CDR3 DNA reads TGTGCCAGCGCCCGGGACCCCAACAATGAGCAGTTCTTC.

The chain links TRBV28 to TRBJ2-1, with a possible D match to TRBD2 (5 bases). There are 17 residues in the CDR3. CDR1 and CDR2 (germline): MDHEN, SYDVKM. V was clipped by 4 bases and J by 0 bases, with 16 bases between them. CDR3 region: CASSYPPADLSYNEQFF. CDR3 in DNA: TGTGCCAGCAGTTACCCCCCAGCGGACCTCTCCTACAATGAGCAGTTCTTC.

The V gene is TRBV25-1, the J gene TRBJ1-1; TRBD1 agrees at 8 bases. Germline V gene sequence: CDR1 MGHDK, CDR2 SYGVNS. The CDR3 runs to 15 residues. The J segment lost 2 bases and the V segment lost 5 bases, leaving 7 bases of the junction unmatched. The CDR3 coding sequence is TGTGCCAGCAGTACTCGCTCAGGGGGCAACACTGAAGCTTTCTTT. Amino acid sequence: CASSTRSGGNTEAFF.

As to this clone: The sample carries other DNA sequences with the same CDR3. The chain has TRBV30 and TRBJ2-3, with unresolved D. V gave up 2 bases and J gave up 0 bases, with 6 bases separating them. This CDR3 has 13 amino acids. The germline CDR1 and CDR2 sequences are GTSNPN and SVGIG (reference sequence). In nucleotides, the CDR3 is TGTGCCTGGAGTTCAGGTAGCACAGATACGCAGTATTTT. Its protein product is CAWSSGSTDTQYF.

This chain uses TRBV10-3 with TRBJ1-2; no clear D. The CDR3 is 14 residues long. V was cut by 3 bases and J by 5 bases, with 13 bases left in between. Germline assignment: CDR1 ENHRY and CDR2 SYGVKD. The CDR3 spells CAISDPRADYGYTF. CDR3 DNA sequence: TGTGCCATCAGTGACCCGCGGGCAGATTATGGCTACACCTTC.

This clone showed up just a few times. This chain uses TRBV11-3 with TRBJ2-7; the D call may be TRBD1 or TRBD2 (6 bases each). V was shortened by 5 bases and J by 3 bases, with 14 bases between the two germline ends. The V gene's germline CDR1 is SGHNT and CDR2 YENEEA. This CDR3 has 14 residues. The CDR3 DNA reads TGTGCCAGCAGCGAGGGGGGAATTGACTACGAGCAGTACTTC. Protein product: CASSEGGIDYEQYF.

This clone was seen only once. The chain employs TRBV13 and TRBJ2-2; D unresolved. Trimming shortened V by 5 bases and J by 3 bases, and 13 bases separated the two germline ends. This CDR3 is 15 amino acids long. Germline CDR1 is PRHDT and CDR2 is FYEKMQ (reference sequence). The CDR3 protein is CASSELPKHTGELFF. The CDR3 nucleotides are TGTGCCAGCAGCGAGCTGCCAAAACACACCGGGGAGCTGTTTTTT.

This rearrangement joins TRBV10-3 to TRBJ2-7; perhaps TRBD1 as D (6 bases). CDR3 size: 15 residues. V gave up 0 bases and J gave up 2 bases, with 11 bases separating them. Per germline, CDR1 ENHRY and CDR2 SYGVKD. The CDR3 DNA reads as TGTGCCATCAGTGAGTCGGGCAGGGGAGCCTACGAGCAGTACTTC. It codes for CAISESGRGAYEQYF.

This clone was counted only a few times. CDR3 sequence reads: CASGGREGGEQYF. The CDR3 DNA sequence: TGCGCCAGCGGGGGTCGGGAGGGCGGCGAGCAGTACTTC. This chain uses TRBV10-2 with TRBJ2-7; 8 bases map to TRBD2. There are 13 residues in the CDR3. CDR1 is WSHSY, CDR2 SAAADI, per germline. With V trimmed by 8 bases and J by 6 bases, 9 bases remained unmatched.

The V and J genes are TRBV10-3 and TRBJ2-7; D is perhaps TRBD2 (5 bases). CDR1 is ENHRY and CDR2 is SYGVKD in the germline V gene. The CDR3 is 13 residues long. V lost 5 bases and J lost 6, with 14 bases in between. The CDR3 region has the DNA TGTGCCATCAGTCTCCCGGGATCCGGCGAGCAGTACTTC. Its translation: CAISLPGSGEQYF.

The chain links TRBV2 to TRBJ2-1, with D tentatively TRBD2 (5 bases). Germline V CDR1 and CDR2: SNHLY, FYNNEI. This CDR3 has 12 residues. With 7 bases removed from V and 9 bases from J, the gap between germline ends came to 13 bases. CDR3 amino acids: CASTETRIEQFF. CDR3 coding DNA: TGTGCCAGCACCGAAACTAGGATTGAGCAGTTCTTC.

The chain is built from TRBV29-1 and TRBJ1-1; a weak D match, TRBD1 (5 bases). Germline V lookup: CDR1 SQVTM, CDR2 ANQGSEA. There are 12 residues in the CDR3. Between the trimmed V and J ends, which lost 4 bases and 5 bases, there was a span of 11 bases. The CDR3 nucleotides are TGCAGCGTTGTCCAGGGACTAACTGAAGCTTTCTTT. This translates into CSVVQGLTEAFF.

CDR3 residues: CSVGGANQPQHF. In nucleotides, the CDR3 is TGCAGCGTGGGAGGGGCTAATCAGCCCCAGCATTTT. The chain joins TRBV29-1 to TRBJ1-5, with D maybe TRBD1 (5 bases). Germline V gene sequence: CDR1 SQVTM, CDR2 ANQGSEA. Trimming removed 6 bases from V and 4 bases from J, with 10 bases in between. CDR3 length: 12 amino acids. The full variable domain, its missing parts supplied by reference TRBV29-1 and TRBJ1-5, is SAVISQKPSRDICQRGTSLTIQCQVDSQVTMMFWYRQQPGQSLTLIATANQGSEATYESGFVIDKFPISRPNLTFSTLTVSNMSPEDSSIYLCSVGGANQPQHFGDGTRLSIL.

V gene TRBV7-9 combines with J gene TRBJ2-1; the D gene could be TRBD1 or TRBD2 (5 bases each). Trimming shortened V by 8 bases and J by 7 bases, and 21 bases separated the two germline ends. The germline V gene has CDR1 SEHNR and CDR2 FQNEAQ (reference sequence). The CDR3 extends over 15 amino acids. This chain's CDR3 is CASRGEGPPGNEQFF. The CDR3, as DNA: TGTGCCAGCCGTGGTGAGGGGCCCCCAGGGAATGAGCAGTTCTTC.

This clone is a singleton in its sample. V usage is TRBV5-1 and J usage is TRBJ2-7, with 9 bases lining up with TRBD1. This CDR3 has 15 residues. Germline V gene lookup returns CDR1 SGHRS and CDR2 YFSETQ. Unmatched junction bases numbered 12, after V lost 4 bases and J lost 7 bases. DNA of the CDR3: TGCGCCAGCAGCCCCAGACAGGGGGGGTCTCGGGAGCAGTACTTC. This sequence encodes CASSPRQGGSREQYF.

As DNA, the CDR3 is TGTGCCTGGAAGAGGGGGCAGTGGGATACGCAGTATTTT. It yields the protein CAWKRGQWDTQYF. The chain is built from TRBV30 and TRBJ2-3, with 7 bases that match TRBD1. The germline V gene has CDR1 GTSNPN and CDR2 SVGIG (reference sequence). With V trimmed by 4 bases and J by 6 bases, 7 bases remained unmatched. This CDR3 region has 13 residues.

Only a few counts were recorded for this clone. This sequence joins TRBV5-5 and TRBJ1-2; a weak D match, TRBD1 (5 bases). Deletions cut 2 bases from V and 0 bases from J, with 8 bases between. The CDR3 runs to 14 residues. The germline V gene has CDR1 SGHKS and CDR2 YYEKEE (reference sequence). The DNA for the CDR3 is TGTGCCAGCAGCTTAACACAGGCTAACTATGGCTACACCTTC. This codes for CASSLTQANYGYTF.

This chain links TRBV10-3 with TRBJ2-1; weak D call: TRBD1 (5 bases). Germline CDR1 reads ENHRY; CDR2 reads SYGVKD. The V gene lost 5 bases and the J gene lost 0 bases, with 11 bases spanning the gap. This CDR3 is 15 amino acids long. The chain's CDR3 is CAISTDISSYNEQFF. CDR3 bases: TGTGCCATCAGTACGGACATTAGCTCCTACAATGAGCAGTTCTTC.

This rearrangement joins TRBV2 to TRBJ2-3; 8 nucleotides align to TRBD2. The CDR3 contains 16 residues. Germline CDR1 is SNHLY and CDR2 is FYNNEI. The V segment lost 7 bases and the J segment 0 bases; nucleotides outside the gene matches: 9. The CDR3 DNA follows: TGTGCCAGCAAGGGATGGCTAGCGGGTAGCACAGATACGCAGTATTTT. Translated: CASKGWLAGSTDTQYF.

This chain uses TRBV19 with TRBJ1-1; no reliable D call. The CDR3 consists of 12 residues. The germline CDR1 and CDR2 sequences are LNHDA and SQIVND (reference sequence). V dropped 6 bases and J dropped 11 bases, with 16 bases sitting between them. In nucleotides, the CDR3 is TGTGCCAGTAGCCCACGGGGTGCTAAGGCTTTCTTT. Residues: CASSPRGAKAFF. Drawing the rest from reference TRBV19 and TRBJ1-1, the complete variable domain is DGGITQSPKYLFRKEGQNVTLSCEQNLNHDAMYWYRQDPGQGLRLIYYSQIVNDFQKGDIAEGYSVSREKKESFPLTVTSAQKNPTAFYLCASSPRGAKAFFGQGTRLTVV.